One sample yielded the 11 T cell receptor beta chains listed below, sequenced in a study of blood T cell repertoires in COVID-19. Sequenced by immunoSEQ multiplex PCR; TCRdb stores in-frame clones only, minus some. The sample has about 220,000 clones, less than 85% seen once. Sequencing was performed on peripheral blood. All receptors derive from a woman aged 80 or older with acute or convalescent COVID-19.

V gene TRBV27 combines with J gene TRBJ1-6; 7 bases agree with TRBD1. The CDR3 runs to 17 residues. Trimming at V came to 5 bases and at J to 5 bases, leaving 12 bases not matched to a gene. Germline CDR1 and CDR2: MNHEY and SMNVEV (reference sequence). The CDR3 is CASSRRVGTADNSPLHF. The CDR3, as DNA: TGTGCCAGCAGTCGACGAGTAGGGACAGCGGATAATTCACCCCTCCACTTT.

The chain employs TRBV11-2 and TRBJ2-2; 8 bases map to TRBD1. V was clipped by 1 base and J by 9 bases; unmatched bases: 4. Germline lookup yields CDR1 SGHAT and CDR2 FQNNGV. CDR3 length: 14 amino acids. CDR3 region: CASSLGTGSRELFF. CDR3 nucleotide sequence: TGTGCCAGCAGCTTAGGGACAGGGTCCAGGGAGCTGTTTTTT.

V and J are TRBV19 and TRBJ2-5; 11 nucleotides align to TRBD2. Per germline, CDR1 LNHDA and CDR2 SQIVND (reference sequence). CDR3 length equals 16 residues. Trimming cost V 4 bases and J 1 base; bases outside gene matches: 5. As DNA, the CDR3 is TGTGCCAGTAGTAAAAGACTAGCGGGGACCCAAGAGACCCAGTACTTC. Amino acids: CASSKRLAGTQETQYF.

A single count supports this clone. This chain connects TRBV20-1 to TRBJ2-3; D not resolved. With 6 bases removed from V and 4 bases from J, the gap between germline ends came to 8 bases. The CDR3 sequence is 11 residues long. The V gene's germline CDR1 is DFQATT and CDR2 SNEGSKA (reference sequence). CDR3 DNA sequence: TGCAGTGCCCAGATCTCAGATACGCAGTATTTT. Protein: CSAQISDTQYF.

In DNA form, the CDR3 reads TGTGCCAGCAGGAAAGACAGGGGAGGTGGGAATGGCTACACCTTC. It translates to CASRKDRGGGNGYTF. The gene calls are TRBV11-3 and TRBJ1-2, with TRBD1 matching 8 bases. Germline CDR1 SGHNT, CDR2 YENEEA. The trim removed 6 bases at V and 6 bases at J, leaving 12 bases unmatched. This CDR3 is 15 amino acids long.

CDR3: CASSFLAGYEQFF. Written as DNA, the CDR3 is TGTGCCAGCAGTTTCCTAGCGGGGTATGAGCAGTTCTTC. V usage is TRBV27 and J usage is TRBJ2-1; 9 bases are a match to TRBD2. Trimming took 3 bases from V and 8 from J; bases not matched to a gene: 2. Germline CDR1 is MNHEY and CDR2 is SMNVEV (reference sequence). CDR3 length: 13 amino acids.

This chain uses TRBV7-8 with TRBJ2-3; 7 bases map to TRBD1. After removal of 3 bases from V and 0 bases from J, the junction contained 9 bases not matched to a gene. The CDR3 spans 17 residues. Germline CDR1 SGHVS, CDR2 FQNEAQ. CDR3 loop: CASSLGWTGTSTDTQYF. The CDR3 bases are TGTGCCAGCAGCTTGGGATGGACAGGCACTAGCACAGATACGCAGTATTTT.

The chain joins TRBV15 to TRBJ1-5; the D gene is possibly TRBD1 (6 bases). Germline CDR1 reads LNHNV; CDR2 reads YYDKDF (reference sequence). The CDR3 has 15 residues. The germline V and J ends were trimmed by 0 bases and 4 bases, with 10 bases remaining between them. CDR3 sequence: CATSREQGGNQPQHF. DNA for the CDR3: TGTGCCACCAGCAGAGAACAGGGCGGGAATCAGCCCCAGCATTTT.

CDR3: CASSYRGARTDTQYF. CDR3 sequence (DNA): TGTGCCAGCAGTTATCGGGGGGCCAGGACAGATACGCAGTATTTT. This chain connects TRBV6-5 to TRBJ2-3, with a weak D call TRBD2 (7 bases). The length of the CDR3 is 15 residues. CDR1 and CDR2 (germline): MNHEY, SVGAGI. The V gene lost 3 bases and the J gene lost 3 bases, with 13 bases spanning the gap.

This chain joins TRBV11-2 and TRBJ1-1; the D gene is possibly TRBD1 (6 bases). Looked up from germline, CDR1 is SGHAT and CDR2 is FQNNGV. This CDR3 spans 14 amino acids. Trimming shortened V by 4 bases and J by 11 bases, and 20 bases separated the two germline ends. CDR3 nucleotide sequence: TGTGCCAGCAGCTCACTCTACAGGGTGGGTAATGCTTTCTTT. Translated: CASSSLYRVGNAFF.

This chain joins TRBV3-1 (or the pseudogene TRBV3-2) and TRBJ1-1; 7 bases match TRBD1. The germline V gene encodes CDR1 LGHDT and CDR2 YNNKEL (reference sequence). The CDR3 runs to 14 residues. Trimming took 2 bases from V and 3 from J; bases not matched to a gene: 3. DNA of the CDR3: TGTGCCAGCAGCCAATACGACAGGGACACTGAAGCTTTCTTT. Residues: CASSQYDRDTEAFF.